This passage covers 30 T cell receptor beta chains from one sample sequenced in a study of blood T cell repertoires in COVID-19 (dated by TCRdb to about 2020). Receptors were amplified or captured by the immunoSEQ multiplex PCR assay. This is the immuneACCESS table as TCRdb keeps it, with only in-frame sequences that have V and J called. A part of the clones is gone; compared with another copy, unresolved V genes explain less than half, and the rest is unexplained. The sample table holds tens of thousands of clones, of which about 89% were seen once. Clones ranked in the top ten supply roughly 13% of the sample. The source material was peripheral blood. Receptors were obtained from a woman between 55 and 75 years old with active COVID-19.

The rearrangement joins TRBV15 to TRBJ2-7, with 11 bases identical to TRBD1. The J segment lost 4 bases and the V segment lost 5 bases, leaving 10 bases of the junction unmatched. The CDR3 is 16 residues long. Looked up from germline, CDR1 is LNHNV and CDR2 is YYDKDF (reference sequence). The CDR3 protein is CATSPGQGESWYEQYF. CDR3 bases: TGTGCCACCAGCCCGGGACAGGGGGAAAGTTGGTACGAGCAGTACTTC.

The chain recombines TRBV7-6 with TRBJ2-5; 7 nucleotides align to TRBD1. V lost 6 bases and J lost 2; bases outside the gene matches: 6. Germline-derived CDR1 and CDR2 are SGHVS and FNYEAQ. CDR3 length: 14 residues. In DNA form, the CDR3 reads TGTGCCAGCAGATTCCCGGGACAGCAAGAGACCCAGTACTTC. Translating gives CASRFPGQQETQYF.

The chain combines TRBV3-1 (or the pseudogene TRBV3-2) with TRBJ1-2; weak D call: TRBD1 (6 bases). The V end lost 0 bases, the J end lost 8 bases, and 10 bases lay between the germline ends. CDR3 length: 13 residues. Germline CDR1 reads LGHDT; CDR2 reads YNNKEL (reference sequence). Here the CDR3 DNA reads TGTGCCAGCAGCCAAGAGGGGGCTTTCGGCTACACCTTC. Translated, it gives CASSQEGAFGYTF.

The chain uses TRBV11-2 and TRBJ2-4; 12 bases line up with TRBD1. Germline V gives CDR1 SGHAT, CDR2 FQNNGV. The V segment lost 5 bases and the J segment 1 base; nucleotides outside the gene matches: 6. This CDR3 is 17 amino acids long. The CDR3 DNA reads as TGTGCCAGCAGCGCCTTGGGACAGGGGGCGGCCAAAAACATTCAGTACTTC. It specifies CASSALGQGAAKNIQYF. The full variable domain, its missing parts supplied by reference TRBV11-2 and TRBJ2-4, is EAGVAQSPRYKIIEKRQSVAFWCNPISGHATLYWYQQILGQGPKLLIQFQNNGVVDDSQLPKDRFSAERLKGVDSTLKIQPAKLEDSAVYLCASSALGQGAAKNIQYFGAGTRLSVL.

The chain couples TRBV27 to TRBJ2-1, with 9 bases identical to TRBD2. This CDR3 is built from 15 residues. V dropped 0 bases and J dropped 7; count of bases not matched to a gene: 4. CDR1 MNHEY and CDR2 SMNVEV come from the germline V gene (reference sequence). CDR3 loop: CASSLSAGGHNEQFF. The CDR3 DNA is TGTGCCAGCAGTTTATCGGCGGGGGGGCATAATGAGCAGTTCTTC.

This clone was seen only once. V is TRBV5-1 and J is TRBJ2-7; TRBD1 might be the D (6 bases). Trimming pared 4 bases from V and 5 bases from J, leaving 10 bases between. Germline V lookup: CDR1 SGHRS, CDR2 YFSETQ. The CDR3 totals 12 residues. The CDR3 DNA reads TGCGCCAGCAGCCCGACAGGAAACGAGCAGTACTTC. Its protein product is CASSPTGNEQYF.

The rearrangement links TRBV27 to TRBJ1-2, with D tentatively TRBD1 (5 bases). Germline CDR1 is MNHEY and CDR2 is SMNVEV (reference sequence). The CDR3 totals 16 residues. Deletions cut 2 bases from V and 2 bases from J, with 15 bases between. Here the CDR3 DNA reads TGTGCCAGCAGTTTACATGGGGGGATGTACAACTATGGCTACACCTTC. Protein product: CASSLHGGMYNYGYTF.

The chain has TRBV7-2 and TRBJ2-1; 11 positions agree with TRBD2. Germline lookup yields CDR1 SGHTA and CDR2 FQGNSA. J lost 6 bases, V lost 5 bases, and 9 bases had no gene match. The CDR3 totals 16 residues. In nucleotides, the CDR3 is TGTGCCAGCAGCCCCTATTTAGCGGGGGGGGCCAATGAGCAGTTCTTC. Translating gives CASSPYLAGGANEQFF.

J is TRBJ1-6 and V is TRBV4-1; tentative D call: TRBD1 (5 bases). The V gene's germline CDR1 is MGHRA and CDR2 YSYEKL. The CDR3 contains 14 residues. Trimming removed 3 bases at V and 9 bases at J, with 12 bases between. For the CDR3, the DNA is TGCGCCAGCAGCCAGGGGGGTTTCGGTTCACCCCTCCACTTT. Amino acid sequence: CASSQGGFGSPLHF.

This rearrangement joins TRBV12-3 or TRBV12-4 to TRBJ2-2; TRBD2 is a possible D gene (6 bases). The length of the CDR3 is 12 residues. Trimming took off 10 bases at V and 7 bases at J, with 13 bases between the two ends. Here the CDR3 reads CAMRDTGGELFF. CDR3 bases: TGTGCCATGCGGGATACCGGCGGGGAGCTGTTTTTT.

V is TRBV11-2 and J is TRBJ2-5; D is unresolved. Trimming removed 5 bases from V and 4 bases from J, with 5 bases in between. The CDR3 is made up of 11 amino acids. Germline V gives CDR1 SGHAT, CDR2 FQNNGV. The CDR3 loop reads CASSTGETQYF. CDR3 sequence (DNA): TGTGCCAGCAGCACCGGAGAGACCCAGTACTTC. Supplemented by reference TRBV11-2 and TRBJ2-5, the full variable domain reads EAGVAQSPRYKIIEKRQSVAFWCNPISGHATLYWYQQILGQGPKLLIQFQNNGVVDDSQLPKDRFSAERLKGVDSTLKIQPAKLEDSAVYLCASSTGETQYFGPGTRLLVL.

The CDR3 DNA reads TGTGCCAGCAGTCTAGCTTCGGGACAGGGGAACATTCAGTACTTC. Amino acid sequence: CASSLASGQGNIQYF. The chain joins TRBV27 to TRBJ2-4, with 10 bases fitting TRBD1. The CDR3 length is 15 residues. V shed 5 bases and J 7 bases; nucleotides not matched to a gene: 8. The V gene's germline CDR1 is MNHEY and CDR2 SMNVEV (reference sequence).

The rearrangement links TRBV5-1 to TRBJ2-7; 8 bases match TRBD2. With V trimmed by 2 bases and J by 1 base, 5 bases remained unmatched. This CDR3 is 15 amino acids long. Germline V CDR1 and CDR2: SGHRS, YFSETQ. The DNA of the CDR3 is TGCGCCAGCAGCTTCGGGAGGGTAGCTTCCTACGAGCAGTACTTC. Protein product: CASSFGRVASYEQYF.

This clone appeared once. The CDR3 DNA is TGTGCCAGCAGTGAACGAGCGGGGGACACCGGGGAGCTGTTTTTT. It yields the protein CASSERAGDTGELFF. The chain links TRBV6-4 to TRBJ2-2; TRBD2 aligns across 8 bases. The germline V gene has CDR1 MRHNA and CDR2 SNTAGT. The CDR3 extends over 15 amino acids. J lost 3 bases, V lost 3 bases, and 3 bases had no gene match.

This rearrangement joins TRBV3-1 (or the pseudogene TRBV3-2) to TRBJ2-3, with a weak D call TRBD2 (7 bases). The V gene lost 1 base and the J gene lost 1 base, with 12 bases spanning the gap. The CDR3 totals 16 residues. CDR1 is LGHDT and CDR2 is YNNKEL in the germline V gene (reference sequence). As DNA, the CDR3 is TGTGCCAGCAGCCAAGGGGGCGGGGGCGGCACAGATACGCAGTATTTT. Encoded protein: CASSQGGGGGTDTQYF.

The chain links TRBV14 to TRBJ2-7; no clear D. The CDR3 is 16 amino acids. V shed 1 base and J shed 1 base, with 14 bases lying between them. Germline V gives CDR1 SGHDN, CDR2 FVKESK. The CDR3 reads CASSQVTSHRSYEQYF. CDR3 sequence (DNA): TGTGCCAGCAGCCAAGTTACTTCCCACCGGTCCTACGAGCAGTACTTC.

The chain joins TRBV4-3 to TRBJ2-5; 9 bases line up with TRBD1. V lost 0 bases to trimming and J lost 4 bases; unmatched junction nucleotides: 9. This CDR3 has 17 amino acids. The germline V gene encodes CDR1 LGHNA and CDR2 YSLEER. CDR3 nucleotides: TGCGCCAGCAGCCAAGATCCGCCTACGACAGGGGGAGAGACCCAGTACTTC. Translation: CASSQDPPTTGGETQYF.

The chain employs TRBV5-1 and TRBJ1-2; 12 bases map to TRBD1. With V trimmed by 0 bases and J by 4 bases, 1 base remained unmatched. CDR1 is SGHRS, CDR2 YFSETQ, per germline. There are 15 residues in the CDR3. As DNA, the CDR3 is TGCGCCAGCAGCTTGGAGGGACAGGGGGCCTATGGCTACACCTTC. Its protein product is CASSLEGQGAYGYTF. Full variable domain (remainder filled in from reference TRBV5-1 and TRBJ1-2): KAGVTQTPRYLIKTRGQQVTLSCSPISGHRSVSWYQQTPGQGLQFLFEYFSETQRNKGNFPGRFSGRQFSNSRSEMNVSTLELGDSALYLCASSLEGQGAYGYTFGSGTRLTVV.

The V and J genes are TRBV5-1 and TRBJ2-1, with a weak D call TRBD2 (5 bases). CDR1 is SGHRS and CDR2 is YFSETQ in the germline V gene. CDR3 length equals 15 residues. V was cut by 4 bases and J by 0 bases, with 11 bases left in between. DNA of the CDR3: TGCGCCAGCAGCGCGGACGGGATCTCCTACAATGAGCAGTTCTTC. Its translation is CASSADGISYNEQFF.

This chain links TRBV21-1 with TRBJ1-2; the tabulated D call, TRBD1, remains unverified against the DNA. TRBV21-1 is designated a pseudogene. This CDR3 has 15 residues. CDR3 protein: CASSTPTGSSYGYTF. CDR3 sequence (DNA): TGTGCCAGCAGCACCCCTACAGGGTCCTCTTATGGCTACACCTTC.

The rearrangement joins TRBV5-4 to TRBJ2-1; tentative D call: TRBD1 (6 bases). The V and J ends lost 0 bases and 9 bases respectively, with 16 bases between them. Germline CDR1 reads SGHNT; CDR2 reads YYREEE (reference sequence). The CDR3 spans 15 residues. In DNA form, the CDR3 reads TGTGCCAGCAGCTTGGGTGGGGGCAGGTGGAGTGAGCAGTTCTTC. The encoded protein is CASSLGGGRWSEQFF.

The chain recombines TRBV7-8 with TRBJ2-7, with a weak D call TRBD2 (7 bases). From germline, CDR1 is SGHVS and CDR2 FQNEAQ. The CDR3 runs to 16 residues. Trimming left V 0 bases short and J 3 bases short, with 15 bases between. The CDR3 bases are TGTGCCAGCAGCTTAGCGGGAGGGGGGCCGGGCTACGAGCAGTACTTC. Amino acids: CASSLAGGGPGYEQYF. Together with reference TRBV7-8 and TRBJ2-7, the CDR3 gives the full variable domain: GAGVSQSPRYKVAKRGQDVALRCDPISGHVSLFWYQQALGQGPEFLTYFQNEAQLDKSGLPSDRFFAERPEGSVSTLKIQRTQQEDSAVYLCASSLAGGGPGYEQYFGPGTRLTVT.

V is TRBV2 and J is TRBJ2-3; TRBD2 might be the D (7 bases). This CDR3 region has 13 residues. From germline, CDR1 is SNHLY and CDR2 FYNNEI. Trimming stripped 10 bases from V and 6 bases from J, with 17 bases between. CDR3 sequence: CATLRGAGDTQYF. In DNA form, the CDR3 reads TGTGCCACCCTTCGGGGGGCAGGGGATACGCAGTATTTT.

The chain combines TRBV29-1 with TRBJ2-1, with D tentatively TRBD2 (5 bases). The CDR3 contains 14 residues. The germline V and J ends were trimmed by 4 bases and 1 base, with 11 bases remaining between them. From germline, CDR1 is SQVTM and CDR2 ANQGSEA. The CDR3 loop is CSVVTTSSYNEQFF. In nucleotides, the CDR3 is TGCAGCGTTGTGACTACCTCATCCTACAATGAGCAGTTCTTC.

This chain joins TRBV24-1 and TRBJ2-7; D is unclear. The germline CDR1 and CDR2 sequences are KGHDR and SFDVKD. V was clipped by 4 bases and J by 3 bases, with 9 bases between them. The CDR3 runs 13 residues. The CDR3 DNA reads TGTGCCACCAGTGACCAAGACTGCTACGAGCAGTACTTC. Encoded protein: CATSDQDCYEQYF.

J is TRBJ2-7 and V is TRBV5-1; 9 bases fit TRBD1. Unmatched junction bases numbered 6, after V lost 5 bases and J lost 0 bases. The CDR3 runs to 15 residues. Germline CDR1 and CDR2: SGHRS and YFSETQ. CDR3 sequence (DNA): TGCGCCAGCAGTATAGGGACAGGGCGCTCCTACGAGCAGTACTTC. Its translation: CASSIGTGRSYEQYF.

This clone is categorized as medium-sized. The V call is TRBV3-1 (or the pseudogene TRBV3-2), the J call TRBJ1-1; D is uncertain. The germline gives CDR1 LGHDT, CDR2 YNNKEL (reference sequence). The V and J ends lost 0 bases and 0 bases respectively, with 5 bases between them. The CDR3 extends over 14 amino acids. DNA of the CDR3: TGTGCCAGCAGCCAAGACACTCTGAACACTGAAGCTTTCTTT. Translation: CASSQDTLNTEAFF.

The CDR3 loop reads CASSLGQGVDYGYTF. In DNA form, the CDR3 reads TGTGCCAGCAGCTTGGGGCAGGGGGTGGACTATGGCTACACCTTC. The chain links TRBV5-5 to TRBJ1-2; 7 bases line up with TRBD1. Germline V gene sequence: CDR1 SGHKS, CDR2 YYEKEE (reference sequence). The CDR3 contains 15 residues. The V gene end was trimmed by 0 bases and the J gene end by 3 bases; junction bases not matched to a gene: 5.

The chain combines TRBV27 with TRBJ2-2; tentative D call: TRBD1 (5 bases). Trimming pared 3 bases from V and 7 bases from J, leaving 6 bases between. CDR1 is MNHEY and CDR2 is SMNVEV in the germline V gene (reference sequence). This CDR3 is 12 amino acids long. The CDR3 is CASSFRGGELFF. The CDR3 coding sequence is TGTGCCAGCAGTTTTAGGGGCGGGGAGCTGTTTTTT.

This rearrangement joins TRBV27 to TRBJ2-5; 7 bases line up with TRBD1. Trimming at V came to 8 bases and at J to 5 bases, leaving 11 bases not matched to a gene. Germline loops: CDR1 MNHEY, CDR2 SMNVEV (reference sequence). This CDR3 region has 14 residues. The DNA of the CDR3 is TGTGCCAGCTCCCGGGACAGAGGGATCGAGACCCAGTACTTC. Protein sequence: CASSRDRGIETQYF.